Sequencing of this T cell receptor beta chain was carried out in a study of shared clonotypes between healthy human individuals. About this clone: The antigen remains undetermined.

The V segment lost 0 bases and the J segment 2 bases; nucleotides outside the gene matches: 6. Per the germline V gene, CDR1 is LGHNA and CDR2 is YNFKEQ. The CDR3 is made up of 17 amino acids. Sequencing was performed with immunoSEQ multiplex PCR; in TCRdb, only in-frame clones are kept and a portion is missing. The data hold over 2 million clones, with 85% to 95% observed a single time. General observations from the study: Generally, estimated richness proved larger in naive subsets than it did in memory subsets. It was the non-shared clonotypes that had lower generation probabilities than clonotypes shared by all four donors.

The study enrolled healthy HIV-negative adults without recent acute infections or vaccinations as donors. A CD45RA+ naive subset and a CD45RA-negative memory subset were split from CD4+ cells. This sequence originates from a man aged 18 to 35 in good health. The sample was naive CD4+ T cells sorted from blood. Subset given: CD45RA+ positively selected. This chain links TRBV4-2 with TRBJ1-4, with 7 bases aligning to TRBD1. The CDR3 loop is CASSQEGQGVTNEKLFF. The DNA of the CDR3 is TGTGCCAGCAGCCAAGAAGGGCAGGGGGTGACTAATGAAAAACTGTTTTTT.